What follows is one T cell receptor (beta chain) and its context. Its antigen is as yet unknown. The protocol was immunoSEQ multiplex PCR, while the TCRdb copy is restricted to in-frame clones and leaves out a portion. The data show about 99,000 clones, about 91% seen once. These data originate in a study of OX40 agonist ivuxolimab in advanced cancers. Overall study context: Three patients, one with hepatocellular carcinoma and two with cutaneous melanoma, achieved partial responses. Study-wide results and caveats: The study found that CD8+ T cells averaged more expanded clones than CD4+.

Trimming removed 6 bases from V and 0 bases from J, with 9 bases in between. The CDR3 runs 13 residues. Germline CDR1 KGHSH, CDR2 LQKENI. Samples of blood were obtained at baseline, on cycle 4 day 1, and on cycle 7 day 1. The clonotype was recovered from an adult with an advanced solid tumor such as melanoma, head and neck, liver or kidney cancer. The sequenced sample was CD4+ or CD8+ T cells sorted from blood, obtained in a trial of the OX40 agonist ivuxolimab. The chain employs TRBV18 and TRBJ2-7, with unresolved D. The chain's CDR3 is CASSDASSYEQYF. CDR3 in DNA: TGTGCCAGCTCGGACGCCAGCTCCTACGAGCAGTACTTC.